Shown below are 30 T cell receptor beta chains from a single sample sequenced in a study of tumor-infiltrating lymphocytes in glioblastoma multiforme. TCRB libraries came from RNA via three nested multiplex PCR rounds. Using its own MiXCR run on the multiplex PCR reads, TCRdb lists one record per CDR3 protein. The repertoire holds about 13,000 distinct CDR3 sequences, with roughly 70% as singletons. Input material: brain tumor tissue. Every receptor here comes from a male donor with glioblastoma.

On this clonotype: Mismatch with germline at one junction end may stem from a read error. The chain couples TRBV29-1 to TRBJ2-3; tentative D call: TRBD2 (6 bases). The CDR3 contains 13 residues. The germline CDR1 and CDR2 sequences are SQVTM and ANQGSEA. CDR3 in amino acids: CSVAGTRRDTQYF. Here the CDR3 DNA reads TGCAGCGTAGCTGGGACTCGCAGAGATACCCAGTATTTT.

This chain joins TRBV7-9 and TRBJ1-1; D possibly corresponds to TRBD1 (6 bases). V lost 5 bases and J 6 bases, leaving 16 bases between the germline ends. Germline V gene data show CDR1 as SEHNR and CDR2 as FQNEAQ (reference sequence). The CDR3 covers 14 residues. In DNA, the CDR3 is TGTGCCAGCAGCGGGGTACAGGGCAACTCTGAAGCTTTCTTT. This encodes CASSGVQGNSEAFF. Supplemented by reference TRBV7-9 and TRBJ1-1, the full variable domain reads DTGVSQNPRHKITKRGQNVTFRCDPISEHNRLYWYRQTLGQGPEFLTYFQNEAQLEKSRLLSDRFSAERPKGSFSTLEIQRTEQGDSAMYLCASSGVQGNSEAFFGQGTRLTVV.

This rearrangement joins TRBV4-2 to TRBJ2-2, with 7 bases aligning to TRBD2. The length of the CDR3 is 17 residues. The junction had 13 bases not matched to a gene; V was cut back by 4 bases and J by 5 bases. Germline loops: CDR1 LGHNA, CDR2 YNFKEQ. The DNA for the CDR3 is TGTGCCAGCAGCCCAGCTGGGAGTGGACTAGGTACCGGGGAGCTGTTTTTT. Protein product: CASSPAGSGLGTGELFF.

Ten or more counts support this clonotype. The chain uses TRBV11-2 and TRBJ2-1; TRBD2 is a possible D gene (6 bases). Germline V gene data show CDR1 as SGHAT and CDR2 as FQNNGV. This CDR3 has 15 residues. V was cut by 0 bases and J by 6 bases, with 12 bases left in between. The CDR3 protein is CASSLDRETINEQFF. The CDR3 nucleotides are TGTGCCAGCAGCTTAGATCGGGAGACCATCAATGAGCAGTTCTTC.

The chain employs TRBV20-1 and TRBJ2-5; 12 nucleotides match TRBD2. This CDR3 spans 14 amino acids. From germline, CDR1 is DFQATT and CDR2 SNEGSKA (reference sequence). J lost 4 bases, V lost 3 bases, and 3 bases had no gene match. The CDR3 sequence: CSASRLAGAETQYF. The CDR3 bases are TGCAGTGCTAGTAGACTAGCGGGAGCAGAGACCCAGTACTTC.

J is TRBJ2-2 and V is TRBV7-9; 10 bases agree with TRBD2. V lost 2 bases, J lost 5 bases, and 8 bases stayed unmatched. Germline V CDR1 and CDR2: SEHNR, FQNEAQ (reference sequence). The CDR3 runs 17 residues. The chain's CDR3 is CASSLSPTSGMTGELFF. The CDR3 coding sequence is TGTGCCAGCAGCTTATCGCCTACTAGCGGGATGACCGGGGAGCTGTTTTTT.

This sequence joins TRBV11-2 and TRBJ2-2; no firm D call. Germline V CDR1 and CDR2: SGHAT, FQNNGV. The ends were cut back, 5 bases at V and 9 bases at J, with 16 bases in the middle. CDR3 length: 14 residues. CDR3 region: CASSVRLDPRELFF. For the CDR3, the DNA is TGTGCCAGCAGCGTACGTCTAGATCCCAGGGAGCTGTTTTTT.

This clonotype was seen a handful of times. The V gene is TRBV12-3 or TRBV12-4, the J gene TRBJ1-5; D might be TRBD1 (5 bases). Trimming cost V 5 bases and J 6 bases, with 20 bases left between them. This CDR3 contains 16 residues. The CDR3 is CASSPGGTYGGQPQHF. DNA for the CDR3: TGTGCCAGCAGTCCAGGTGGGACCTACGGGGGTCAGCCCCAGCATTTT.

This clonotype turned up a few times. J is TRBJ2-7 and V is TRBV7-3, with 9 bases aligning to TRBD1. V lost 5 bases, J lost 7 bases, and 9 bases stayed unmatched. Germline-derived CDR1 and CDR2 are SGHTA and FQGTGA. The CDR3 contains 14 residues. The CDR3, as DNA: TGTGCCAGCAGCCCCGGGACAGGGCCTTTAGAGCAGTACTTC. It translates to CASSPGTGPLEQYF.

This clonotype was picked up a small number of times. Because it lacks the conserved phenylalanine or tryptophan at the end, this CDR3 is likely a read error. It is unclear where the CDR3 begins or ends on the DNA, so no DNA is shown, and the CDR3 is as TCRdb lists it. The J gene is TRBJ2-7, the V gene TRBV20-1; the listed D gene, TRBD1, was not tested against the DNA. Ends included, the CDR3 has 14 residues. Germline V gene data show CDR1 as DFQATT and CDR2 as SNEGSKA (reference sequence). The CDR3 here is CSAAKGSISYEHYL.

J is TRBJ2-3 and V is TRBV12-3 or TRBV12-4, with 7 nucleotides matching TRBD2. The J segment lost 0 bases and the V segment lost 7 bases, leaving 10 bases of the junction unmatched. The CDR3 contains 16 residues. The CDR3 sequence is CASTQRWGGSTDTQYF. CDR3 nucleotide sequence: TGTGCCAGCACCCAACGGTGGGGGGGGAGCACAGATACGCAGTATTTT.

On this clonotype: The conserved closing phenylalanine or tryptophan is absent in this CDR3, likely reflecting a read error. The gene calls are TRBV20-1 and TRBJ1-2; D not resolved. Germline CDR1 is DFQATT and CDR2 is SNEGSKA (reference sequence). This CDR3 spans 13 amino acids. V was cut by 7 bases and J by 3 bases, with 15 bases left in between. The CDR3 reads CSVSNPTDYGYTL. CDR3 nucleotides: TGCAGTGTTAGTAATCCAACGGACTATGGCTACACCCTC.

The rearrangement uses TRBV10-3 and TRBJ2-7; 8 bases map to TRBD1. The CDR3 sequence is 14 residues long. Looked up from germline, CDR1 is ENHRY and CDR2 is SYGVKD. The junction had 9 bases not matched to a gene; V was cut back by 8 bases and J by 3 bases. The CDR3 region has the DNA TGTGCCATCGATGAGTCAGGACAGGGCTACGAGCAGTACTTC. This translates into CAIDESGQGYEQYF.

Note on this clonotype: The junction does not match germline at one end; this may be a read error. The CDR3 loop reads CASSFQGRTVAFF. CDR3 bases: TGTGCCAGCAGCTTCCAGGGGCGGACTGTAGCTTTCTTT. This chain uses TRBV5-1 with TRBJ1-1, with D tentatively TRBD1 (6 bases). This CDR3 is 13 amino acids long. The germline CDR1 and CDR2 sequences are SGHRS and YFSETQ.

Relative to its sample, this clonotype is medium-sized. V usage is TRBV12-3 or TRBV12-4 and J usage is TRBJ2-7, with 9 bases aligning to TRBD2. The CDR3 loop spans 13 amino acids. Germline trimming cut 3 bases from V and 6 bases from J; bases unmatched to any gene: 3. The CDR3 region is CASSFGGRVEQYF. DNA of the CDR3: TGTGCCAGCAGTTTCGGCGGGAGGGTCGAGCAGTACTTC.

This rearrangement joins TRBV10-2 to TRBJ1-6; TRBD1 aligns across 10 bases. V shed 0 bases and J 10 bases; nucleotides not matched to a gene: 6. Germline V gene sequence: CDR1 WSHSY, CDR2 SAAADI. This CDR3 contains 16 residues. In DNA, the CDR3 is TGCGCCAGCAGTGAGTCTGGGACAGGGGTCGGATCACCCCTCCACTTT. It is translated as CASSESGTGVGSPLHF.

This clonotype was seen repeatedly, ten times or more. A much bigger clone sits one base away, suggesting this may be a read error. The chain combines TRBV29-1 with TRBJ2-5; D gene ambiguous. Germline values: CDR1 SQVTM, CDR2 ANQGSEA. Trimming removed 5 bases at V and 4 bases at J, with 14 bases between. This CDR3 has 13 amino acids. DNA for the CDR3: TGCAGCGTTTCATTGGGCGGTAGAGAGACCCAGTACTTC. Protein product: CSVSLGGRETQYF.

This chain links TRBV4-1 with TRBJ1-5; no clear D. Germline values: CDR1 MGHRA, CDR2 YSYEKL. Trimming left V 2 bases short and J 1 base short, with 12 bases between. This CDR3 is built from 16 residues. The DNA of the CDR3 is TGCGCCAGCAGCCAAACGGGAACGGTAAGCAATCAGCCCCAGCATTTT. It specifies CASSQTGTVSNQPQHF.

This clonotype was observed once. Compared with germline, one end of the junction differs, possibly owing to a read error. The chain has TRBV20-1 and TRBJ2-2, with TRBD2 matching 8 bases. Germline CDR1 and CDR2: DFQATT and SNEGSKA (reference sequence). The CDR3 spans 12 residues. The CDR3 nucleotides read TGCAATGTACTAGCGGACGGCGGGGAGCTCTTTTTT. Translation gives CNVLADGGELFF.

This clonotype is termed medium-sized. The chain is built from TRBV5-5 and TRBJ2-3; TRBD2 aligns across 8 bases. J gave up 4 bases and V 4 bases, and 8 bases lay outside the gene matches. CDR1 and CDR2 (germline): SGHKS, YYEKEE (reference sequence). The CDR3 sequence is 15 residues long. The CDR3 loop reads CASSPGLGSPDTQYF. The CDR3, as DNA: TGTGCCAGCAGCCCGGGACTAGGGAGCCCAGATACGCAGTATTTT.

This chain uses TRBV11-2 with TRBJ1-5; D is unresolved. This CDR3 region has 17 residues. The V end was cut by 0 bases, the J end by 3 bases, with 15 bases between. CDR1 is SGHAT, CDR2 FQNNGV, per germline. The DNA of the CDR3 is TGTGCCAGCAGCTTAGATGGCTCAGGCGTACCCAATCAGCCCCAGCATTTT. Translation: CASSLDGSGVPNQPQHF.

This clonotype was counted a few times. Without the conserved terminal phenylalanine or tryptophan, this CDR3 likely stems from a read error. The chain couples TRBV28 to TRBJ1-2; D is ambiguous. The germline gives CDR1 MDHEN, CDR2 SYDVKM. Trimming took 4 bases from V and 4 from J, leaving 16 bases between them. This CDR3 spans 15 amino acids. In nucleotides, the CDR3 is TGTGCCAGCAGTTCCACCGGGCCCCGATTCTATGGCTACACCTCC. Translation gives CASSSTGPRFYGYTS.

This clonotype appeared once. This chain uses TRBV5-1 with TRBJ2-7, with 16 positions matching TRBD2. The CDR3 runs 18 residues. V gave up 0 bases and J gave up 3 bases; unmatched junction bases: 6. Germline-derived CDR1 and CDR2 are SGHRS and YFSETQ. The CDR3 DNA reads TGCGCCAGCAGCTTGGTCGGGACTAGCGGGGGGGCTATCTACGAGCAGTACTTC. This gives the protein CASSLVGTSGGAIYEQYF.

The chain employs TRBV6-6 and TRBJ1-2; D gene unclear. CDR3 length equals 14 residues. Germline CDR1 is MNHNY and CDR2 is SVGAGI (reference sequence). The V and J ends lost 0 bases and 8 bases respectively, with 13 bases between them. Here the CDR3 DNA reads TGTGCCAGCAGTTACTCAAGGGAAAGTTGGGGCTACACCTTC. Protein: CASSYSRESWGYTF.

This clonotype was counted between two and nine times. The chain couples TRBV10-3 to TRBJ1-1; a weak D match, TRBD1 (5 bases). This CDR3 region has 13 residues. Germline V gene data show CDR1 as ENHRY and CDR2 as SYGVKD. V dropped 10 bases and J dropped 0 bases, with 12 bases sitting between them. The CDR3 region is CATGGDMNTEAFF. The CDR3 DNA reads as TGTGCCACCGGGGGAGACATGAACACTGAAGCTTTCTTT.

This clonotype rates as medium-sized (0.01 to 0.1%). The rearrangement joins TRBV4-1 to TRBJ2-2; D is ambiguous. Germline V gives CDR1 MGHRA, CDR2 YSYEKL. Trimming shortened V by 2 bases and J by 7 bases, and 8 bases separated the two germline ends. The length of the CDR3 is 13 residues. The CDR3 loop reads CASSQRLFGELFF. For the CDR3, the DNA is TGCGCCAGCAGCCAAAGACTCTTCGGGGAGCTGTTTTTT.

This rearrangement joins TRBV6-5 to TRBJ2-7; D remains unclear. CDR1 is MNHEY and CDR2 is SVGAGI in the germline V gene. CDR3 length: 15 amino acids. The CDR3 loop reads CTRSYSLHQQHEQYF. DNA of the CDR3: TGTACAAGGAGTTACTCTTTACACCAACAACACGAGCAGTACTTC.

This sequence joins TRBV10-3 and TRBJ1-1; 9 nucleotides line up with TRBD1. The CDR3 contains 18 residues. Germline-derived CDR1 and CDR2 are ENHRY and SYGVKD. Losses at the gene ends were 6 bases for V and 7 bases for J; bases not matched to a gene: 21. CDR3 in amino acids: CAIRVKGQGFGFDIEAFF. CDR3 in DNA: TGTGCCATCAGAGTAAAGGGACAGGGTTTCGGTTTTGACATTGAAGCTTTCTTT.

This chain joins TRBV30 and TRBJ1-2, with a tentative D call TRBD1 (6 bases). The CDR3 is 15 amino acids. V lost 4 bases, J lost 6 bases, and 21 bases lay in between. Germline values: CDR1 GTSNPN, CDR2 SVGIG (reference sequence). CDR3 DNA sequence: TGTGCCTGGATCTCCTATGGGACATGGAACCATGGCTACACCTTC. Translated, it gives CAWISYGTWNHGYTF. The complete variable domain, with remaining parts taken from reference TRBV30 and TRBJ1-2, reads SQTIHQWPATLVQPVGSPLSLECTVEGTSNPNLYWYRQAAGRGLQLLFYSVGIGQISSEVPQNLSASRPQDRQFILSSKKLLLSDSGFYLCAWISYGTWNHGYTFGSGTRLTVV.

In this sample, this clonotype turned up many times. The chain uses TRBV2 and TRBJ2-5, with no clear D. The germline CDR1 and CDR2 sequences are SNHLY and FYNNEI. CDR3 length: 11 residues. Trimming shortened V by 7 bases and J by 5 bases, and 8 bases separated the two germline ends. CDR3: CASIKEETQYF. CDR3 nucleotide sequence: TGTGCCAGCATCAAGGAGGAGACCCAGTACTTC. The variable domain in full, with the rest retrieved from reference TRBV2 and TRBJ2-5, is EPEVTQTPSHQVTQMGQEVILRCVPISNHLYFYWYRQILGQKVEFLVSFYNNEISEKSEIFDDQFSVERPDGSNFTLKIRSTKLEDSAMYFCASIKEETQYFGPGTRLLVL.